One and the same sample provided the 4 T cell receptor beta chains below, sequenced in a study of blood T cell repertoires in COVID-19. Assay: immunoSEQ multiplex PCR; the TCRdb copy retains only in-frame clones and omits some. Here the sample spans roughly 230,000 clones, 70% to 90% being singletons. The material sequenced was peripheral blood. These receptors came from a middle-aged man with acute or convalescent COVID-19.

The chain links TRBV11-2 to TRBJ1-3, with D uncertain. Germline values: CDR1 SGHAT, CDR2 FQNNGV. The CDR3 length is 16 residues. V was pared by 4 bases and J by 0 bases, with 13 bases between. This CDR3 is CASSYIRGSSGNTIYF. DNA of the CDR3: TGTGCCAGCAGCTACATTAGAGGGAGCTCTGGAAACACCATATATTTT.

This clone came up once. The chain employs TRBV10-3 and TRBJ2-7, with 8 bases aligning to TRBD1. The CDR3 is 14 amino acids. Germline CDR1 and CDR2: ENHRY and SYGVKD. V lost 8 bases and J lost 0; bases outside the gene matches: 6. The CDR3 loop reads CAIGDRGSSYEQYF. The CDR3 nucleotides read TGTGCCATCGGAGACAGGGGAAGCTCCTACGAGCAGTACTTC.

The chain combines TRBV5-1 with TRBJ2-7, with 7 bases fitting TRBD1. The V and J ends lost 4 bases and 2 bases, in that order; junction bases with no gene match: 15. The CDR3 sequence is 17 residues long. CDR1 and CDR2 from the germline V gene are SGHRS and YFSETQ. In DNA, the CDR3 is TGCGCCAGCAGCCCAAAACAGACCGGGACAGCCGCCTACGAGCAGTACTTC. Translating it yields CASSPKQTGTAAYEQYF.

The V and J genes are TRBV6-1 and TRBJ1-6; TRBD1 agrees at 9 bases. The CDR3 is made up of 18 amino acids. J gave up 5 bases and V 0 bases, and 8 bases lay outside the gene matches. From germline, CDR1 is MNHNS and CDR2 SASEGT. CDR3 loop: CASSEAMRDRVNNSPLHF. The DNA for the CDR3 is TGTGCCAGCAGTGAAGCGATGCGGGACAGGGTAAATAATTCACCCCTCCACTTT.